Reported below is one T cell receptor beta chain. Its antigen specificity is not known. No much larger clone exists at a distance of one base, and base qualities are not known. This specimen comes from a study of PD-1 blockade in classical Hodgkin lymphoma (dated by TCRdb to about 2020). Regarding the study in general: Nivolumab dosing was 3 mg/kg intravenously every 2 weeks, continuing until either disease progression or unacceptable toxicity. A peripheral blood immune signature of response to PD-1 blockade in classical Hodgkin lymphoma was defined using TCR beta sequencing and CyTOF. Beyond this particular receptor, the publication reports: Among trial patients, those achieving complete response had baseline diversity similar to that of newly diagnosed patients, while diversity was significantly lower in partial responders and progressors. Only a single clinical trial cohort was studied, and what caused the repertoire differences, possibly disease activity or prior therapy, remained undefined. Lower diversity was observed in patients in whom nivolumab was started less than 1 year after ASCT, and these patients were excluded from later analyses so that confounding by immune reconstitution would be avoided. By C4D1, a significant rise was seen in CD4+ TCR diversity but not in CD8+ TCR diversity (p=0.0027 vs p=0.16), and the rise was most apparent among complete responders (p=0.02). Baseline TCR diversity was reported to be lower in newly diagnosed patients than in healthy donors, and even lower in relapsed/refractory patients.

Genomic DNA was extracted with the Qiagen DNeasy kit from unsorted PBMCs and from negatively selected CD4+ and CD8+ fractions. TCR beta CDR3 regions were subjected to amplification by immunoSEQ multiplex PCR with primers that anneal to V and J segments. A synthetic immune receptor repertoire was used to minimize amplification bias, and any remaining bias was removed computationally after sequencing. For the original study's pipeline: Repertoire diversity was quantified as the Shannon entropy index using custom Python scripts. The unsorted, CD4+ and CD8+ repertoires were each analyzed separately, with the exception of combined analyses, where CD4+ and CD8+ sequences were merged in silico. A clone was considered expanded if an increase in frequency of at least 2-fold after treatment relative to C1D1 was found, and a pseudocount of 0.5 was applied to clones undetected at baseline. Singleton clones were defined as clones with 0 or 1 copy at C1D1, and non-singleton clones were defined as clones with 2 or more copies. Clones expanded in unsorted samples were labelled as CD4+, CD8+ or unknown by matching protein sequences in sorted samples from the same patient. Wilcoxon tests were applied to paired samples to test diversity changes from C1D1 to C4D1. TCRdb obtained this table from immuneACCESS and retained in-frame rearrangements with V and J assigned. These tables miss some clones; where compared with another copy, unresolved V genes account for less than half of the shortfall, and the remainder is unexplained. The DNA was the basis for D and trimming; V, J and clone size are from that table. The sample table shows 4,500 or so clones, and under 75% are seen once. The ten biggest clones cover approximately 23% of the sample.

The germline V gene (reference sequence) sets CDR1 to SEHNR and CDR2 to FQNEAQ. The junction carries 17 bases between V and J, which are trimmed by 4 bases and 5 bases respectively. From its cysteine to its phenylalanine, the CDR3 spans 15 amino acids. Just CDR3 DNA is preserved here, 45 bases in frame from base 1. The sample's time point label, in plain terms: cycle 4 day 1 (C4D1), after 5 to 7 weeks of nivolumab. Every trial patient had relapsed after autologous stem cell transplantation, and cohorts A, B and C differed in prior brentuximab vedotin exposure. Magnetic negative selection with a Miltenyi CD8+ T cell isolation kit was used to purify CD8+ T cells from thawed PBMCs. The trial cohort was composed of around 60 patients with relapsed/refractory classical Hodgkin lymphoma, for whom complete response, partial response or progressive disease was recorded as best overall response. In the multi-cohort phase II CheckMate 205 trial, trial patients received single-agent nivolumab. Best overall response was determined by an independent review committee according to the 2007 International Working Group response criteria. Trial PBMCs were collected immediately before nivolumab initiation (C1D1) and during therapy at cycle 2 day 1 and cycle 4 day 1. Peripheral blood was collected in 8 mL Vacutainer Cell Preparation Tubes, from which PBMCs were isolated by centrifugation and then cryopreserved. Purified CD4+ and CD8+ fractions were prepared only for cases with an additional available PBMC sample. On LS columns in a quadroMACS separator, the magnetically labelled cells were depleted, and the flow-through was collected as the purified fraction.

This sequence uses TRBV7-9 and TRBJ1-2, with TRBD1 as a weak D call on 5 bases. The clonotype was recovered from a human donor with classical Hodgkin lymphoma. The specimen was CD8+ T cells from blood, collected before the fourth cycle of nivolumab. The CDR3 region reads CASSYKGPREYGYTF. In nucleotide form, the sequence is TGTGCCAGCAGCTATAAGGGGCCACGGGAGTATGGCTACACCTTC.